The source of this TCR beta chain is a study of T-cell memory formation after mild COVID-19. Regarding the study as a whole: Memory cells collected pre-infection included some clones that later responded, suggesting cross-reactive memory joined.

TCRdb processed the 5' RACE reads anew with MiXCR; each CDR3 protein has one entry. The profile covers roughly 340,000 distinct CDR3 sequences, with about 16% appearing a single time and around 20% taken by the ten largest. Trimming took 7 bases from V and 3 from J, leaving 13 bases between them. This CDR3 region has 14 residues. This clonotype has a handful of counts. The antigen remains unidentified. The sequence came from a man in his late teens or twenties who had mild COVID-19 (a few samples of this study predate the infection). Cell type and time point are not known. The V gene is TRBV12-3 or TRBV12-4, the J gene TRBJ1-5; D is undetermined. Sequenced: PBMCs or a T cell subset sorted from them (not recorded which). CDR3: CASTLHSLNQPQHF. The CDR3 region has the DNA TGTGCCAGCACCCTGCACAGCCTCAATCAGCCCCAGCATTTT.